This TCR beta chain was retrieved from a study of CD8 T cells in ankylosing spondylitis (dated by TCRdb to 2015 to 2018). About the full investigation: The study set out to find disease-linked TCR variants by profiling T cell receptor beta repertoires in ankylosing spondylitis patients and healthy donors. The full study cohort comprised around 25 ankylosing spondylitis patients and 110 or so healthy donors. Peripheral blood samples were taken, and synovial fluid was additionally collected from ankylosing spondylitis patients. Broader findings and caveats from the paper: A TCR beta motif made up of eight highly homologous amino acid variants appeared to be characteristic of blood from ankylosing spondylitis patients. Some motif variants had previously been reported in the synovial fluid and blood of reactive arthritis patients, which suggests shared mechanisms of disease initiation. According to the report, matched synovial fluid samples from ankylosing spondylitis patients were significantly enriched for the disease-linked clones. In peripheral blood, the disease-linked clones were found at relatively low frequencies and had a CD8+ phenotype.

On this clonotype itself: Its binding antigen is unknown. No base quality values were provided; no much bigger clone lies one nucleotide off.

From the cysteine through the phenylalanine, the CDR3 covers 15 amino acids. The retained sequence is limited to the CDR3, 45 bases, with the frame set at the first base. Cut back by 0 bases and 2 bases, the V and J ends lie 8 bases apart. CDR1 and CDR2 are read off the germline V gene (reference sequence) as LGHDT and YNNKEL. The sequencing machine was an Illumina HiSeq 2500. Quantitative 5'-RACE with molecular barcodes was used to prepare TCR beta libraries. The authors' pipeline ran thus. A new computational method, built on a probabilistic model of VDJ rearrangement, was used to identify disease-linked TCR variants. TCRdb reanalyzed the raw reads on its own, using fastp at Q25 for trimming and MiXCR for clone calling, and kept in-frame beta chains. Each entry is one CDR3 protein sequence, shown with its most common DNA and genes. These V and J calls rely on TCRdb rather than the paper's analysis. The sample records tens of thousands of distinct CDR3 sequences, approximately 30% of which are singletons. The ten largest clones represent less than 60% of the sample.

The TCR comes from a male donor with ankylosing spondylitis or in good health (not recorded which). The sequencing input was blood, either unsorted or a sorted T cell fraction (not recorded which). Recombination joined TRBV3-1 with TRBJ1-5; no D segment can be confidently identified. This receptor carries the CDR3 CASSQDRVGNQPQHF. The DNA is TGTGCCAGCAGCCAAGATAGGGTTGGCAATCAGCCCCAGCATTTT. This CDR3, with the reference TRBV3-1 and TRBJ1-5 proteins standing in past its ends, gives the full variable domain DTAVSQTPKYLVTQMGNDKSIKCEQNLGHDTMYWYKQDSKKFLKIMFSYNNKELIINETVPNRFSPKSPDKAHLNLHINSLELGDSAVYFCASSQDRVGNQPQHFGDGTRLSIL.